The 16 T cell receptor beta chains listed next were all sequenced from one sample in a study of PD-1 blockade in classical Hodgkin lymphoma. The time point: cycle 4 day 1 (C4D1), after around six weeks of nivolumab. Relapse was seen in all patients after autologous stem cell transplantation, and brentuximab vedotin exposure was variable. Sequencing was performed with immunoSEQ multiplex PCR; in TCRdb, only in-frame clones are kept and a portion is missing. The data contain 35,000 to 50,000 clones, roughly two thirds of them singletons. The source was peripheral blood mononuclear cells (PBMCs), collected before the fourth cycle of nivolumab. The receptors were gathered from a human donor with classical Hodgkin lymphoma.

The rearrangement uses TRBV9 and TRBJ2-1, with 13 bases identical to TRBD2. CDR3 length: 20 amino acids. Germline loops: CDR1 SGDLS, CDR2 YYNGEE. Germline trimming cut 4 bases from V and 0 bases from J; bases unmatched to any gene: 13. The CDR3, as DNA: TGTGCCAGCAGCCATCCCCGGACTAGCGGGGGTCGGAGCTCCTACAATGAGCAGTTCTTC. Amino acids: CASSHPRTSGGRSSYNEQFF.

The chain recombines TRBV27 with TRBJ1-5; no clear D. Germline assignment: CDR1 MNHEY and CDR2 SMNVEV (reference sequence). The CDR3 runs 16 residues. V was trimmed by 1 base and J by 7 bases, leaving 17 bases between them. CDR3: CASSLFPSGPKQPQHF. DNA of the CDR3: TGTGCCAGCAGTTTATTCCCCAGCGGACCCAAACAGCCCCAGCATTTT.

The rearrangement uses TRBV2 and TRBJ2-7; 9 bases line up with TRBD1. The CDR3 runs to 14 residues. Germline V gene sequence: CDR1 SNHLY, CDR2 FYNNEI. V shed 5 bases, J shed 2 bases, and the junction held 4 bases outside the gene matches. DNA for the CDR3: TGTGCCAGCAGTCTACAGGGGGCGGCCTACGAGCAGTACTTC. Its translation: CASSLQGAAYEQYF.

The chain employs TRBV19 and TRBJ1-1; TRBD1 might be the D (5 bases). Trimming pared 5 bases from V and 0 bases from J, leaving 13 bases between. CDR1 is LNHDA and CDR2 is SQIVND in the germline V gene (reference sequence). CDR3 length: 15 amino acids. The CDR3 is CASSPVRAMNTEAFF. In DNA, the CDR3 is TGTGCCAGTAGTCCCGTCAGGGCCATGAACACTGAAGCTTTCTTT.

The chain uses TRBV7-2 and TRBJ1-2, with 7 bases that match TRBD1. Trimming took 0 bases from V and 7 from J; bases not matched to a gene: 5. From germline, CDR1 is SGHTA and CDR2 FQGNSA. The CDR3 consists of 14 residues. The CDR3 region has the DNA TGTGCCAGCAGCTTAGCCCGACAGGGTTTTGGCTACACCTTC. Amino acids: CASSLARQGFGYTF.

The gene calls are TRBV5-1 and TRBJ2-3, with 10 bases fitting TRBD2. J gave up 3 bases and V 1 base, and 2 bases lay outside the gene matches. Germline V gives CDR1 SGHRS, CDR2 YFSETQ. The CDR3 consists of 15 residues. The CDR3 DNA is TGCGCCAGCAGCTTGAGCGGGGGGGCAACAGATACGCAGTATTTT. This gives the protein CASSLSGGATDTQYF.

As DNA, the CDR3 is TGTGCCAGCAGCCCTTTCGGGATCTCTGGGGCCAACGTCCTGACTTTC. This codes for CASSPFGISGANVLTF. The gene calls are TRBV7-9 and TRBJ2-6; D is perhaps TRBD2 (5 bases). This CDR3 is built from 16 residues. Trimming took off 5 bases at V and 0 bases at J, with 11 bases between the two ends. Germline CDR1 reads SEHNR; CDR2 reads FQNEAQ (reference sequence).

The V call is TRBV25-1, the J call TRBJ2-3; D assignment may be TRBD1 or TRBD2 (5 bases each). The CDR3 totals 15 residues. Germline assignment: CDR1 MGHDK and CDR2 SYGVNS. The V end was cut by 3 bases, the J end by 4 bases, with 14 bases between. The CDR3 is CASSEGRERADTQYF. The CDR3 DNA reads as TGTGCCAGCAGTGAGGGCAGGGAGAGGGCAGATACGCAGTATTTT.

The V call is TRBV10-3, the J call TRBJ2-1; 9 bases are a match to TRBD1. Losses at the gene ends were 6 bases for V and 8 bases for J; bases not matched to a gene: 8. Germline V gene lookup returns CDR1 ENHRY and CDR2 SYGVKD. This CDR3 has 14 amino acids. The chain's CDR3 is CAIRPGQGVHEQFF. Written as DNA, the CDR3 is TGTGCCATCAGGCCGGGACAGGGAGTTCATGAGCAGTTCTTC.

This sequence joins TRBV13 and TRBJ2-1; D unclear. This CDR3 region has 16 residues. Germline CDR1 is PRHDT and CDR2 is FYEKMQ (reference sequence). Trimming took off 0 bases at V and 6 bases at J, with 15 bases between the two ends. DNA of the CDR3: TGTGCCAGCAGCTTAGGGGACCGGGTGAGTGGCAATGAGCAGTTCTTC. It yields the protein CASSLGDRVSGNEQFF. The variable domain in full, with the rest retrieved from reference TRBV13 and TRBJ2-1, is AAGVIQSPRHLIKEKRETATLKCYPIPRHDTVYWYQQGPGQDPQFLISFYEKMQSDKGSIPDRFSAQQFSDYHSELNMSSLELGDSALYFCASSLGDRVSGNEQFFGPGTRLTVL.

In its sample, this clone was seen once. V and J are TRBV28 and TRBJ2-1; TRBD1 agrees at 12 bases. The CDR3 totals 16 residues. J gave up 5 bases and V 0 bases, and 2 bases lay outside the gene matches. Germline loops: CDR1 MDHEN, CDR2 SYDVKM. This CDR3 reads CASSLWGQGAHNEQFF. In DNA, the CDR3 is TGTGCCAGCAGTTTATGGGGACAGGGGGCCCACAATGAGCAGTTCTTC.

The chain couples TRBV28 to TRBJ1-2; D is possibly TRBD1 (6 bases). Germline values: CDR1 MDHEN, CDR2 SYDVKM. V lost 5 bases, J lost 3 bases, and 13 bases lay in between. The CDR3 sequence is 14 residues long. The CDR3 region has the DNA TGTGCCAGCAGTCGGGGGGGGCAGTACTATGGCTACACCTTC. Amino acid sequence: CASSRGGQYYGYTF.

The rearrangement links TRBV4-3 to TRBJ1-5; possibly TRBD1 for D (6 bases). Looked up from germline, CDR1 is LGHNA and CDR2 is YSLEER. This CDR3 region has 13 residues. V was pared by 7 bases and J by 6 bases, with 13 bases between. The CDR3 reads CASTPRGCQPQHF. CDR3 bases: TGCGCCAGCACCCCGAGGGGGTGTCAGCCCCAGCATTTT.

The rearrangement links TRBV6-1 to TRBJ1-2; no firm D call. Germline values: CDR1 MNHNS, CDR2 SASEGT. V was shortened by 3 bases and J by 8 bases, with 4 bases between the two germline ends. The CDR3 is 10 amino acids. The CDR3 DNA sequence: TGTGCCAGCAGTGAGGGGGGCTACACCTTC. This gives the protein CASSEGGYTF.

This clone was counted between two and nine times. The rearrangement uses TRBV6-5 and TRBJ2-3; D not resolved. With 2 bases removed from V and 6 bases from J, the gap between germline ends came to 9 bases. The CDR3 has 13 amino acids. Germline CDR1 reads MNHEY; CDR2 reads SVGAGI. The CDR3 region has the DNA TGTGCCAGCAGTTACCCCGGATTCGATACGCAGTATTTT. It encodes CASSYPGFDTQYF.

At least ten counts were recorded for this clone. This sequence joins TRBV5-1 and TRBJ1-2, with TRBD1 matching 7 bases. Germline CDR1 reads SGHRS; CDR2 reads YFSETQ. The ends lost 0 bases at V and 6 bases at J; junction bases unmatched: 8. The CDR3 is 15 amino acids. CDR3: CASSLGIGTAHGYTF. CDR3 coding DNA: TGCGCCAGCAGCTTGGGTATTGGGACAGCCCATGGCTACACCTTC.